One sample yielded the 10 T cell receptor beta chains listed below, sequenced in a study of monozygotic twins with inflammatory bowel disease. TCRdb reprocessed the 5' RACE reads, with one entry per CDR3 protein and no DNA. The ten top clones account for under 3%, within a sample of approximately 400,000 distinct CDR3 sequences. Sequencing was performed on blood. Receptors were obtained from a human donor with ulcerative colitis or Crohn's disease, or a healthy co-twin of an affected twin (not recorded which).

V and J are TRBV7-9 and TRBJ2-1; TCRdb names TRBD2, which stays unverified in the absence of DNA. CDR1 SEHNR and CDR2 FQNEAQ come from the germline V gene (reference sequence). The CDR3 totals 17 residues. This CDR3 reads CASSSTLASGIRNEQFF. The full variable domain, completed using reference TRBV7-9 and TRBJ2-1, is DTGVSQNPRHKITKRGQNVTFRCDPISEHNRLYWYRQTLGQGPEFLTYFQNEAQLEKSRLLSDRFSAERPKGSFSTLEIQRTEQGDSAMYLCASSSTLASGIRNEQFFGPGTRLTVL.

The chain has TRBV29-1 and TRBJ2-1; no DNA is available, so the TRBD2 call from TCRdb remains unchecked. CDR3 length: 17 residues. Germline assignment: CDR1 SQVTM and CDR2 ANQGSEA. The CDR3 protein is CSVEWTSGRGPYNEQFF.

The CDR3 sequence is CASSYPGQGANAEAFF. The genes are TRBV6-5 and TRBJ1-1; TCRdb reports TRBD1, a call that lacks DNA to check it against. The CDR3 spans 16 residues. The germline CDR1 and CDR2 sequences are MNHEY and SVGAGI.

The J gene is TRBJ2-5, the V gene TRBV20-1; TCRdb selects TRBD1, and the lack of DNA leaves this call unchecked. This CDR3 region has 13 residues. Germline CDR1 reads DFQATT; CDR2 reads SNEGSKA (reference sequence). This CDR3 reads CSATGQGIETQYF.

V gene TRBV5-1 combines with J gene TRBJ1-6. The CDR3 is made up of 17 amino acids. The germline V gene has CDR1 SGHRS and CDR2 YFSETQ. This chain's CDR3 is CASSLTTEQKRNSPLHF.

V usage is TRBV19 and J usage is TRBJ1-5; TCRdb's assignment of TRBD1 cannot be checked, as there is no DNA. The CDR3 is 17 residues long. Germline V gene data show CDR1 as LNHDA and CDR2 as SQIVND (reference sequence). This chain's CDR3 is CATSTIWGGPSNQPQHF.

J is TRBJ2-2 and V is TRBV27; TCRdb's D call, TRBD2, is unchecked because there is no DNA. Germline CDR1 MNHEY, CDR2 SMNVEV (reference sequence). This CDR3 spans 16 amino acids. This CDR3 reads CASSFRSGRSTGELFF.

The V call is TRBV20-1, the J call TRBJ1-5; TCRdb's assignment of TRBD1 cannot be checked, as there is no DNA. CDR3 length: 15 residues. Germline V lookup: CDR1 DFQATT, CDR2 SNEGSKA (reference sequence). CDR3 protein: CSAPPPTGGYQPQHF.

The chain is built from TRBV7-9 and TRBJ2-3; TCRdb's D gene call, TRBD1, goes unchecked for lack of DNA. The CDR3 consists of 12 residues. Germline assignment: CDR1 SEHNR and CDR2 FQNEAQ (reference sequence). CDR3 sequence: CASSLGGDNPYF.

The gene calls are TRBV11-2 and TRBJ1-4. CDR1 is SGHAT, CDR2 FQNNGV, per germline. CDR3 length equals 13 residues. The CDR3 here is CASSLEGREKLFF. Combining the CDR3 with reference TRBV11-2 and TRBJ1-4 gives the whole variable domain EAGVAQSPRYKIIEKRQSVAFWCNPISGHATLYWYQQILGQGPKLLIQFQNNGVVDDSQLPKDRFSAERLKGVDSTLKIQPAKLEDSAVYLCASSLEGREKLFFGSGTQLSVL.